This T cell receptor (beta chain) was recovered during a study of early T cells in non-severe SARS-CoV-2 infection (dated by TCRdb to about 2021). About the study as a whole: Bulk RNA from unsorted whole blood was used for TCR sequencing, so alpha and beta chains could not be paired. Study-wide conclusions, independent of this receptor: Matching against VDJdb was skewed toward anti-spike CD8 responses, likely underestimated virus-specific expansions, and missed private and CD4 specificities.

To prepare the library, 5' RACE was applied. Instrument used: NextSeq 500. Unique molecular identifiers were attached to individual cDNA molecules in the TCR library protocol so that sequencing error and PCR bias could be corrected. Sequencing covered both TCR alpha and beta chains, and within each sample the abundances of alpha and beta sequences were tightly co-correlated. As for the original processing: Decombinator V4 was used to annotate the V gene, J gene and CDR3 of the TCR sequences. Expanded TCRs were defined as changing significantly between any two time points under a Poisson model with p below 0.0001. TCR abundances were normalised to the total number of TCRs sequenced per sample and were expressed as counts per million. MAIT TCRs were defined by TRAV1-2 paired with TRAJ12, TRAJ20 or TRAJ33, and iNKT TCRs by TRAV10 paired with TRAJ18. VDJdb, accessed 1 November 2021, was searched for CMV, EBV and SARS-CoV-2 annotated TCRs, with TCRs annotated for multiple antigens excluded. The public reads were reanalyzed by TCRdb: fastp trimming at Q25, MiXCR alignment, in-frame beta chains only. CDR3 protein sequences are deduplicated, and each keeps its most common genes and DNA. What appears here as the V and J calls and clone size reflects TCRdb's work, not the paper's. The sample contains about 100,000 distinct CDR3 sequences, about an eighth of them found a single time. The ten largest clones represent around 2.9% of the sample.

Regarding this clonotype: It has no known antigen specificity. One base away there is no much larger clone; base qualities are not given.

A case-control design nested within a healthcare worker cohort in London, UK, was used, with weekly nasopharyngeal swab PCR tests and blood sampling performed. Healthcare workers were enrolled in the week of the UK lockdown, from 23 to 31 March 2020, and were followed every week for up to roughly 16 weeks. Taken from cysteine to phenylalanine, the CDR3 has 13 residues. Here the CDR3 DNA is all that survives: 39 bases in frame from base 1. The CDR1 and CDR2 encoded by the germline V gene (reference sequence) are MNHNY and SVGAGI. Relative to germline, V is 5 bases shorter and J is 0 bases shorter, with 8 bases between their ends.

The clonotype was recovered from an adult who was a healthcare worker with PCR-confirmed SARS-CoV-2 infection or an uninfected control (not recorded which). This receptor chain uses TRBV6-6 and TRBJ2-7, with the D gene not confidently named. The specimen sequenced was whole blood. CDR3 sequence: CASSRIISYEQYF. The base sequence is TGTGCCAGCAGTCGCATAATCTCCTACGAGCAGTACTTC.